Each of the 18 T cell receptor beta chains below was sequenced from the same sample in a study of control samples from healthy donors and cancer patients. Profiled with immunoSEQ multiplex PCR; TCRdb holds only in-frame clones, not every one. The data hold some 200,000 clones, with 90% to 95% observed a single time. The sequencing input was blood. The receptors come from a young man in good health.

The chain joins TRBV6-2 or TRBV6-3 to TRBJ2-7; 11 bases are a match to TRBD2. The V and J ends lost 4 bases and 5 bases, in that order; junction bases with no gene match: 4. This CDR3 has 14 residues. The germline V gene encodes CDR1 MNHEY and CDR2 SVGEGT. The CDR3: CASSLAGGQNEQYF. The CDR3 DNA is TGTGCCAGCAGTTTAGCGGGGGGGCAAAACGAGCAGTACTTC.

The CDR3 DNA reads TGTGCCAGCTCGTTCTCGACAGGCACCATTCCGAACACTGAAGCTTTCTTT. Protein product: CASSFSTGTIPNTEAFF. The genes are TRBV18 and TRBJ1-1; weak D call: TRBD1 (6 bases). The CDR3 length is 17 residues. Germline loops: CDR1 KGHSH, CDR2 LQKENI. V was pared by 6 bases and J by 1 base, with 21 bases between.

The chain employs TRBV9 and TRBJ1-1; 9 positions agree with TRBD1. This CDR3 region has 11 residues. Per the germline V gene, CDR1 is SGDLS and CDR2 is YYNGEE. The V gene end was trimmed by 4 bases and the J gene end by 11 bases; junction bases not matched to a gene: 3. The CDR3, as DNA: TGTGCCAGCAGCCGGGACAGGGAGGCTTTCTTT. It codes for CASSRDREAFF.

Here the CDR3 reads CASSQNKGDTQYF. The CDR3 nucleotides read TGCGCCAGCAGCCAAAATAAAGGAGATACGCAGTATTTT. The chain carries TRBV4-1 and TRBJ2-3; D unclear. This CDR3 spans 13 amino acids. Trimming removed 2 bases at V and 5 bases at J, with 8 bases between. Germline CDR1 is MGHRA and CDR2 is YSYEKL.

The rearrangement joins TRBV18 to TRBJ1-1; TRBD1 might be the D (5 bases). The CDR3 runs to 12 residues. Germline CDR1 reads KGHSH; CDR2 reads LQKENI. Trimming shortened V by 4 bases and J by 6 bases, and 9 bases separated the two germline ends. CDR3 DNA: TGTGCCAGCTCACTCCGGGACGCTGAAGCTTTCTTT. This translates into CASSLRDAEAFF.

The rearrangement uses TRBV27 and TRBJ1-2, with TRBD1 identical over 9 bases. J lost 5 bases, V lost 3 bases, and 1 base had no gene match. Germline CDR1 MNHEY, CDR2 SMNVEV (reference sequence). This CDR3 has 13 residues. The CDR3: CASSLGTGYGYTF. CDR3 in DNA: TGTGCCAGCAGTTTGGGGACAGGGTATGGCTACACCTTC.

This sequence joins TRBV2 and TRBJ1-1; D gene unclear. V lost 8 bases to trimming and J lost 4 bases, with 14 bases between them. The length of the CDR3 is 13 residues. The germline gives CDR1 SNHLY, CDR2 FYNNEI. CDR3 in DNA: TGTGCCAGCGCCGGCACGGTGGGCACTGAAGCTTTCTTT. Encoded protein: CASAGTVGTEAFF.

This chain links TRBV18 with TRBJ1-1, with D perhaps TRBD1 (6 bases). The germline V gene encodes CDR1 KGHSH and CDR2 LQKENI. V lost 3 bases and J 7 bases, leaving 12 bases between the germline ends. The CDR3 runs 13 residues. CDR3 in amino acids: CASSPQQGNEAFF. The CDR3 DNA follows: TGTGCCAGCTCACCCCAACAGGGAAATGAAGCTTTCTTT.

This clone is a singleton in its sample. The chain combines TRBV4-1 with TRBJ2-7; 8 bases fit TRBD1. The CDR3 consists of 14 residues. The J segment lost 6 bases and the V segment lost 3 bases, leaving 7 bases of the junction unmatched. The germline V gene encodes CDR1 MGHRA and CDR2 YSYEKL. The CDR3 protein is CASSHTGGLGEQYF. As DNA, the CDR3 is TGCGCCAGCAGCCACACAGGGGGACTCGGCGAGCAGTACTTC.

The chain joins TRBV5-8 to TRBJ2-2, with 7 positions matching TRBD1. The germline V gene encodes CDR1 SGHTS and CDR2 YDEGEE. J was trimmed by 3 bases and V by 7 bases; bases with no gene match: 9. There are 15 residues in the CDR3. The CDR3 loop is CASVPGQWYTGELFF. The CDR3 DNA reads TGTGCCAGCGTCCCGGGACAGTGGTACACCGGGGAGCTGTTTTTT.

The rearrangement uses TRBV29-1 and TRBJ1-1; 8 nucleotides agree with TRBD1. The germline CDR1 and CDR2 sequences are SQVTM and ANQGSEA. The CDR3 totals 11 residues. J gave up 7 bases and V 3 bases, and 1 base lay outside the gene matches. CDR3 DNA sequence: TGCAGCGTTGAGACAGGGGTTGAAGCTTTCTTT. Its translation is CSVETGVEAFF.

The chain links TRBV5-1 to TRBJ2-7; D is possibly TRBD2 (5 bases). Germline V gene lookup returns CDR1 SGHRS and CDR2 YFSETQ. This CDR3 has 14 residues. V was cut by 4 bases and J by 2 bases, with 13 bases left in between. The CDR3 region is CASSTGWGAYEQYF. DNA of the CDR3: TGCGCCAGCAGCACGGGGTGGGGTGCCTACGAGCAGTACTTC.

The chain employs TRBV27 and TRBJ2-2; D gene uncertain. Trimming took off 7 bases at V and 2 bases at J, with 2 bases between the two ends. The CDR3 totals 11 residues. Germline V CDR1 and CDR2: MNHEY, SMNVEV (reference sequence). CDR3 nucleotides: TGTGCCAGCACCAACACCGGGGAGCTGTTTTTT. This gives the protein CASTNTGELFF.

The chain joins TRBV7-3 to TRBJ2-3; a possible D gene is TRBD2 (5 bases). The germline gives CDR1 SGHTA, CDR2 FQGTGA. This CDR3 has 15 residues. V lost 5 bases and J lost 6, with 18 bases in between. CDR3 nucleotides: TGTGCCAGCAGCCCGGGGTTTCCAACGGGGGATACGCAGTATTTT. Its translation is CASSPGFPTGDTQYF.

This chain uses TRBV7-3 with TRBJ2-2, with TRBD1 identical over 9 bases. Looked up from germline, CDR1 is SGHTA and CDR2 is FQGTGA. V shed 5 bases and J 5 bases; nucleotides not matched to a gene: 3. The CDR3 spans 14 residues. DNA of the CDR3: TGTGCCAGCAGCATTGGACAGGGGACCGGGGAGCTGTTTTTT. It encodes CASSIGQGTGELFF.

CDR3 coding DNA: TGTGCCAGCAGCAAATTCCGAGCTGTCGATCTCTACAATGAGCAGTTCTTC. Its protein product is CASSKFRAVDLYNEQFF. This chain links TRBV21-1 with TRBJ2-1; TRBD2 is the table's D call and was not checked against the DNA. TRBV21-1 is annotated as a pseudogene. This CDR3 region has 17 residues.

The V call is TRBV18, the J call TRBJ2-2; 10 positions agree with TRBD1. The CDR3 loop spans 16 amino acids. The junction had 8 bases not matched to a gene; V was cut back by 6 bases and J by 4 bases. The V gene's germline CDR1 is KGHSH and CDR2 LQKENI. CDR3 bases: TGTGCCAGCTCTTCCGGACAGGGGGTGAGCACCGGGGAGCTGTTTTTT. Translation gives CASSSGQGVSTGELFF.

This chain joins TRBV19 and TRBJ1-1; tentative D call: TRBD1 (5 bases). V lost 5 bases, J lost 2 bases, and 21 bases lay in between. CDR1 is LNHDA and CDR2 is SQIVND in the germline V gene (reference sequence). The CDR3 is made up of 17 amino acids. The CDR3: CASSFQPGTVGNTEAFF. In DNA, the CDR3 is TGTGCCAGTAGTTTCCAACCGGGGACGGTGGGTAACACTGAAGCTTTCTTT.